The source of this T cell receptor beta chain is a study of CD8+ T cells in alopecia areata. Regarding the study as a whole: Normal-skin resident alphabeta T cells also appear among scalp sample sequences. Patients shared TCRs less clearly than mice did, possibly owing to HLA. Lesional scalp, notably in alopecia totalis/universalis, had clonality above that of normal scalp.

Germline lookup yields CDR1 SQVTM and CDR2 ANQGSEA. V shed 3 bases and J shed 0 bases, with 8 bases lying between them. CDR3 length: 13 amino acids. Concerning this clone: The antigen is unknown. The identical CDR3 is also encoded by other nucleotide sequences in the sample.

Once RNA had been extracted, it was reverse transcribed into cDNA to act as the sequencing template. Measured with immunoSEQ multiplex PCR; TCRdb has only the in-frame clones, and not every one. The sample has roughly 150,000 clones, roughly 50% seen once; the top ten hold 4% to 5.5%. Sequenced material: CD4+ T cells sorted from blood. This TCR derives from a human donor in good health. The chain is built from TRBV29-1 and TRBJ1-2; maybe TRBD1 (5 bases). In DNA, the CDR3 is TGCAGCGTTGAGGGGACCACTAACTATGGCTACACCTTC. It codes for CSVEGTTNYGYTF.